In this sample, the clone carrying this TCR beta chain turned up a few times. Its specificity is unknown. The sample belongs to a study of post-analysis software for immune sequencing data. Researchers reported that TCR beta cDNA libraries carried unique molecular identifiers. In TCRdb, the PCR reads were re-called with MiXCR into one record per CDR3 protein. The repertoire includes fewer than 850,000 distinct CDR3 sequences, 25% to 30% of them detected once, and more than 0.45% sits in the top ten. General observations from the study: The five TRBV segments detected at higher frequency in patients than in controls included TRBV5-6, TRBV5-1 and TRBV20-1.

CDR3 length: 11 residues. The V end lost 6 bases, the J end lost 12 bases, and 9 bases lay between the germline ends. CDR1 is WSHSY and CDR2 is SAAADI in the germline V gene. The sequencing sample was made of blood. This TCR was recovered from a girl under 18 with multiple sclerosis. This chain uses TRBV10-2 with TRBJ1-6; D possibly corresponds to TRBD1 (6 bases). This chain's CDR3 is CASREGEPLHF. CDR3 in DNA: TGCGCCAGCAGGGAGGGGGAACCCCTCCACTTT.